Below are 32 T cell receptor beta chains sequenced from a single sample in a study of spatial heterogeneity in lung cancer. Stated time point: sample taken at primary tumor resection. Whole RNA came from tumor, nontumor lung or frozen PBMC and was sequenced without being sorted. TCRdb re-called the 5' RACE reads through MiXCR, storing one row per CDR3 protein. The sample lists over 75,000 distinct CDR3 sequences, approximately 20% seen once, with roughly 6% in the top ten. The source material was PBMCs, sampled at surgery. These receptors came from a male donor with early-stage non-small cell lung cancer.

This clonotype has at least ten counts. One end of the junction does not line up with germline, which may come from a read error. The rearrangement links TRBV7-7 to TRBJ2-5; 14 bases match TRBD2. Germline CDR1 is SSHAT and CDR2 is FNYEAQ (reference sequence). The length of the CDR3 is 16 residues. The CDR3 protein is CASSLGLAGEAETQYF. In nucleotides, the CDR3 is TGTGCTAGCAGCCTGGGACTAGCGGGAGAAGCAGAGACCCAGTACTTC.

This clonotype was counted ten times or more. CDR3 loop: CASSQDGTGRETQYF. The CDR3 nucleotides are TGTGCCAGCAGCCAGGACGGGACTGGCCGGGAGACCCAGTACTTC. The chain has TRBV3-1 and TRBJ2-5; tentatively, D is TRBD2 (6 bases). The germline V gene encodes CDR1 LGHDT and CDR2 YNNKEL (reference sequence). The length of the CDR3 is 15 residues. The germline V and J ends were trimmed by 3 bases and 5 bases, with 16 bases remaining between them.

The table lists this clonotype with a few counts. The J gene is TRBJ1-2, the V gene TRBV28; D not certain. V gave up 5 bases and J gave up 7 bases, with 11 bases separating them. Per germline, CDR1 MDHEN and CDR2 SYDVKM. This CDR3 region has 12 residues. CDR3 in amino acids: CASSPRRSGYTF. CDR3 in DNA: TGTGCCAGCAGTCCTCGTAGGAGTGGCTACACCTTC.

This chain connects TRBV6-2 or TRBV6-3 to TRBJ1-5; unclear D gene. V was pared by 2 bases and J by 5 bases, with 4 bases between. CDR3 length: 12 residues. The germline V gene has CDR1 MNHEY and CDR2 SVGEGT. The CDR3 protein is CASSYGDQPQHF. In DNA form, the CDR3 reads TGTGCCAGCAGTTACGGGGATCAGCCCCAGCATTTT.

In its sample, this clonotype was seen many times. The chain employs TRBV28 and TRBJ2-7; TRBD1 might be the D (5 bases). The length of the CDR3 is 15 residues. CDR1 is MDHEN and CDR2 is SYDVKM in the germline V gene. V lost 5 bases and J 0 bases, leaving 14 bases between the germline ends. The DNA of the CDR3 is TGTGCCAGCAGTCCTCATACAGGTGCCTCCTACGAGCAGTACTTC. Amino acid sequence: CASSPHTGASYEQYF.

This clonotype came up many times. The CDR3 DNA reads as TGTGCCAGCAGCCACCCCCCCGACACGAACACCGGGGAGCTGTTTTTT. This gives the protein CASSHPPDTNTGELFF. The V and J genes are TRBV14 and TRBJ2-2; D remains ambiguous. Trimming removed 3 bases from V and 0 bases from J, with 11 bases in between. Germline V gene sequence: CDR1 SGHDN, CDR2 FVKESK. CDR3 length: 16 amino acids.

This clonotype has only a few counts. This chain links TRBV19 with TRBJ2-7, with D maybe TRBD1 (6 bases). Between the trimmed V and J ends, which lost 6 bases and 2 bases, there was a span of 17 bases. From germline, CDR1 is LNHDA and CDR2 SQIVND (reference sequence). The CDR3 length is 15 residues. CDR3 sequence reads: CASSDLRTAPYEQYF. The CDR3 DNA follows: TGTGCCAGTAGCGACCTGAGGACAGCGCCCTACGAGCAGTACTTC.

This clonotype has ten or more counts. V gene TRBV6-2 or TRBV6-3 combines with J gene TRBJ2-1; D gene unclear. Trimming took 0 bases from V and 15 from J, leaving 15 bases between them. Germline V gene sequence: CDR1 MNHEY, CDR2 SVGEGT. The CDR3 totals 13 residues. CDR3 sequence: CASSYSLASVWFF. The CDR3 DNA follows: TGTGCCAGCAGTTACTCGCTCGCGTCTGTTTGGTTCTTC.

This clonotype was observed at least ten times. The chain employs TRBV29-1 and TRBJ1-1; 7 positions agree with TRBD1. V dropped 2 bases and J dropped 0; count of bases not matched to a gene: 3. Germline loops: CDR1 SQVTM, CDR2 ANQGSEA. The CDR3 has 14 amino acids. CDR3 DNA: TGCAGCGTTGAATATGGGACAGTGAACACTGAAGCTTTCTTT. This codes for CSVEYGTVNTEAFF.

This sequence joins TRBV2 and TRBJ2-7, with D uncertain. Germline CDR1 is SNHLY and CDR2 is FYNNEI. The V and J ends lost 3 bases and 6 bases respectively, with 9 bases between them. This CDR3 is built from 12 residues. This chain's CDR3 is CASSDLSVEQYF. CDR3 nucleotide sequence: TGTGCCAGCAGTGACCTCAGCGTCGAGCAGTACTTC.

The chain combines TRBV19 with TRBJ2-5; 9 bases map to TRBD2. Germline V lookup: CDR1 LNHDA, CDR2 SQIVND (reference sequence). V dropped 5 bases and J dropped 1; count of bases not matched to a gene: 2. The length of the CDR3 is 14 residues. CDR3 in DNA: TGTGCCAGTAGTGCGGGACTAGCCCAAGAGACCCAGTACTTC. This translates into CASSAGLAQETQYF.

This clonotype was picked up many times. This sequence joins TRBV4-3 and TRBJ2-7; D call uncertain. The CDR3 is 15 residues long. Germline V gene data show CDR1 as LGHNA and CDR2 as YSLEER. With 1 base removed from V and 5 bases from J, the gap between germline ends came to 15 bases. The CDR3 DNA follows: TGCGCCAGCAGCCAAGGGATGAGAGGATCCCACGAGCAGTACTTC. Protein product: CASSQGMRGSHEQYF.

The rearrangement joins TRBV20-1 to TRBJ1-2; no clear D. Looked up from germline, CDR1 is DFQATT and CDR2 is SNEGSKA (reference sequence). Between the trimmed V and J ends, which lost 0 bases and 0 bases, there was a span of 11 bases. The CDR3 is 15 amino acids. CDR3 amino acids: CSARERPGANYGYTF. The CDR3, as DNA: TGCAGTGCTAGAGAACGCCCAGGAGCTAACTATGGCTACACCTTC.

The chain's CDR3 is CASSRRELYEQYF. DNA for the CDR3: TGCGCCAGCAGCAGGCGGGAACTATACGAGCAGTACTTC. The rearrangement joins TRBV5-1 to TRBJ2-7, with D perhaps matching TRBD2 (6 bases). The V end lost 4 bases, the J end lost 4 bases, and 12 bases lay between the germline ends. Germline V gene data show CDR1 as SGHRS and CDR2 as YFSETQ. The CDR3 consists of 13 residues.

The chain links TRBV7-8 to TRBJ2-3, with 9 bases identical to TRBD2. The germline CDR1 and CDR2 sequences are SGHVS and FQNEAQ. V lost 8 bases to trimming and J lost 4 bases; unmatched junction nucleotides: 10. The CDR3 runs to 15 residues. The CDR3 reads CASGPGGLAPDTQYF. The CDR3 DNA follows: TGTGCCAGCGGCCCTGGGGGACTAGCCCCAGATACGCAGTATTTT.

The rearrangement joins TRBV11-2 to TRBJ1-1; the D is unclear. The germline V gene has CDR1 SGHAT and CDR2 FQNNGV. V was clipped by 0 bases and J by 0 bases, with 17 bases between them. This CDR3 is built from 18 residues. The CDR3 sequence: CASSLDPAHGRLNTEAFF. CDR3 DNA sequence: TGTGCCAGCAGCTTAGATCCTGCCCACGGCCGTTTGAACACTGAAGCTTTCTTT.

This clonotype was counted a few times. The CDR3 sequence: CASSLFPRGQRGETQYF. In nucleotides, the CDR3 is TGTGCCAGCAGCTTATTTCCCAGGGGGCAGAGGGGAGAGACCCAGTACTTC. V is TRBV7-2 and J is TRBJ2-5, with TRBD1 matching 8 bases. V trimming: 2 bases; J trimming: 4 bases; junction bases outside the gene matches: 12. CDR1 and CDR2 from the germline V gene are SGHTA and FQGNSA. The CDR3 is made up of 17 amino acids.

This clonotype was counted between two and nine times. In nucleotides, the CDR3 is TGTGCCAGCAGTCCACCGGGACAGGGGAACATTCAGTACTTC. Protein product: CASSPPGQGNIQYF. The V gene is TRBV27, the J gene TRBJ2-4; 10 nucleotides line up with TRBD1. V lost 5 bases to trimming and J lost 7 bases; unmatched junction nucleotides: 5. This CDR3 is 14 amino acids long. Germline V gene sequence: CDR1 MNHEY, CDR2 SMNVEV (reference sequence).

This clonotype was seen a handful of times. This chain links TRBV7-9 with TRBJ1-4, with 9 bases fitting TRBD1. This CDR3 comprises 14 residues. The J segment lost 8 bases and the V segment lost 1 base, leaving 2 bases of the junction unmatched. Germline values: CDR1 SEHNR, CDR2 FQNEAQ (reference sequence). For the CDR3, the DNA is TGTGCCAGCAGCTTAGACAGGGGGCAGGAAAAACTGTTTTTT. The encoded protein is CASSLDRGQEKLFF. The full variable domain, its missing parts supplied by reference TRBV7-9 and TRBJ1-4, is DTGVSQNPRHKITKRGQNVTFRCDPISEHNRLYWYRQTLGQGPEFLTYFQNEAQLEKSRLLSDRFSAERPKGSFSTLEIQRTEQGDSAMYLCASSLDRGQEKLFFGSGTQLSVL.

This clonotype came up a few times. V gene TRBV11-2 combines with J gene TRBJ2-3; 13 bases agree with TRBD2. The CDR3 spans 17 residues. CDR1 and CDR2 from the germline V gene are SGHAT and FQNNGV. Trimming removed 4 bases from V and 0 bases from J; junction bases left unmatched: 4. In nucleotides, the CDR3 is TGTGCCAGCAGCTCCGGACTAGCGGGAGTAAGCACAGATACGCAGTATTTT. Translating it yields CASSSGLAGVSTDTQYF.

The V and J genes are TRBV3-1 and TRBJ2-3; possible D gene TRBD2, 6 bases. In germline, CDR1 is LGHDT, CDR2 YNNKEL (reference sequence). The CDR3 length is 13 residues. V lost 4 bases, J lost 8 bases, and 13 bases lay in between. CDR3 amino acids: CASSLGEAGTQYF. CDR3 coding DNA: TGTGCCAGCAGCCTAGGGGAGGCTGGTACGCAGTATTTT.

The chain uses TRBV4-1 and TRBJ2-1; D might be TRBD2 (6 bases). The CDR3 contains 11 residues. CDR1 is MGHRA and CDR2 is YSYEKL in the germline V gene. V was pared by 5 bases and J by 13 bases, with 12 bases between. The CDR3, as DNA: TGCGCCAGCAGCTCGGGACTGTTTCAGTTCTTC. Its translation: CASSSGLFQFF.

This sequence joins TRBV7-3 and TRBJ2-5, with TRBD2 matching 11 bases. Per the germline V gene, CDR1 is SGHTA and CDR2 is FQGTGA. CDR3 size: 15 residues. J gave up 5 bases and V 4 bases, and 6 bases lay outside the gene matches. The CDR3 DNA follows: TGTGCCAGCAGCTCATCTAGCGGGGGGATGGAGACCCAGTACTTC. Residues: CASSSSSGGMETQYF.

The rearrangement uses TRBV28 and TRBJ1-5; 8 bases fit TRBD1. The CDR3 contains 15 residues. V dropped 2 bases and J dropped 6; count of bases not matched to a gene: 6. CDR1 and CDR2 from the germline V gene are MDHEN and SYDVKM. In DNA, the CDR3 is TGTGCCAGCAGTTTAGGGCAGGGGGCATTTCAGCCCCAGCATTTT. Residues: CASSLGQGAFQPQHF.

The table lists this clonotype with a few counts. The chain combines TRBV5-1 with TRBJ2-1; no clear D gene. The V gene's germline CDR1 is SGHRS and CDR2 YFSETQ. The V end was cut by 0 bases, the J end by 7 bases, with 11 bases between. This CDR3 has 14 residues. The CDR3 DNA reads as TGCGCCAGCAGCTTGGCCGGCGGAAGGAATGAGCAGTTCTTC. It translates to CASSLAGGRNEQFF.

This chain joins TRBV27 and TRBJ2-2, with a weak D call TRBD2 (6 bases). This CDR3 is built from 15 residues. V lost 7 bases, J lost 0 bases, and 12 bases lay in between. Germline CDR1 reads MNHEY; CDR2 reads SMNVEV (reference sequence). CDR3 in DNA: TGTGCCAGCACCCAAGCGGGCGCGAACACCGGGGAGCTGTTTTTT. Protein product: CASTQAGANTGELFF.

This clonotype has ten or more counts. The CDR3 region is CASSLASGSETQYF. In DNA, the CDR3 is TGTGCCAGCAGCTTAGCAAGCGGGTCAGAGACCCAGTACTTC. V is TRBV7-6 and J is TRBJ2-5, with D perhaps matching TRBD2 (6 bases). The CDR3 has 14 amino acids. V was pared by 0 bases and J by 4 bases, with 9 bases between. Per the germline V gene, CDR1 is SGHVS and CDR2 is FNYEAQ. Supplemented by reference TRBV7-6 and TRBJ2-5, the full variable domain reads GAGVSQSPRYKVTKRGQDVALRCDPISGHVSLYWYRQALGQGPEFLTYFNYEAQQDKSGLPNDRFSAERPEGSISTLTIQRTEQRDSAMYRCASSLASGSETQYFGPGTRLLVL.

The table lists this clonotype with a few counts. The V call is TRBV15, the J call TRBJ2-3; D gene unclear. Germline loops: CDR1 LNHNV, CDR2 YYDKDF (reference sequence). V was clipped by 0 bases and J by 4 bases, with 5 bases between them. This CDR3 spans 13 amino acids. This CDR3 is CATSRDRSDTQYF. The CDR3 DNA follows: TGTGCCACCAGCAGAGATCGTTCAGATACGCAGTATTTT.

The rearrangement links TRBV18 to TRBJ1-5; 7 bases map to TRBD1. Germline loops: CDR1 KGHSH, CDR2 LQKENI. The length of the CDR3 is 14 residues. V trimming: 6 bases; J trimming: 3 bases; junction bases outside the gene matches: 5. The CDR3 DNA follows: TGTGCCAGCTCCCCGGGACAGTACAATCAGCCCCAGCATTTT. Protein product: CASSPGQYNQPQHF.

This chain uses TRBV20-1 with TRBJ2-1; D uncertain. Germline V lookup: CDR1 DFQATT, CDR2 SNEGSKA (reference sequence). Deletions cut 5 bases from V and 0 bases from J, with 17 bases between. The CDR3 length is 16 residues. CDR3 residues: CSARGPSRHSYNEQFF. The CDR3 nucleotides read TGCAGTGCTCGAGGACCGTCGAGACACTCCTACAATGAGCAGTTCTTC.

In this sample, this clonotype turned up many times. This chain links TRBV27 with TRBJ2-1; no clear D gene. Germline loops: CDR1 MNHEY, CDR2 SMNVEV (reference sequence). The CDR3 length is 14 residues. V was shortened by 7 bases and J by 0 bases, with 10 bases between the two germline ends. The CDR3 reads CASTLRSSYNEQFF. CDR3 DNA sequence: TGTGCCAGCACCCTGCGCAGCTCCTACAATGAGCAGTTCTTC.

The V and J genes are TRBV6-1 and TRBJ2-5, with 8 bases that match TRBD2. The V and J ends lost 6 bases and 1 base, in that order; junction bases with no gene match: 4. The germline gives CDR1 MNHNS, CDR2 SASEGT. The CDR3 extends over 14 amino acids. The CDR3 is CASSSLAAQETQYF. The CDR3 DNA reads TGTGCCAGCAGCTCACTAGCGGCCCAAGAGACCCAGTACTTC.